This T cell receptor (beta chain) was retrieved from a study of cytomegalovirus exposure and HLA in healthy donors (dated by TCRdb to the late 2010s). With respect to the entire study: An earlier analysis of 587 of the donors reported 276 Gb of sequence data and approximately 110 million unique TCR beta sequences from about 200 million T cells. Roughly 300 gigabases of sequencing data and roughly 90 million unique TCR sequences were included in an early release covering about 600 HLA-typed donors. The genetic ancestry cluster associated with self-reported Caucasian donors included around four fifths of the 350 to 500 genotyped donors. The study aimed to test whether cataloging public T cell receptors could reveal signatures of past pathogen exposure. Using immunosequencing, the study profiled T cell repertoires from about 620 subjects and related those repertoires to cytomegalovirus serostatus. A separate validation cohort of roughly 120 different subjects was used in addition to the roughly 620-subject first cohort. To predict cytomegalovirus infection status, the study brought together high-throughput TCR immunosequencing, statistical association of individual TCRs with disease status, and machine learning. In a later analysis, previously published TCR beta repertoires from about 670 donors were re-analyzed and high-resolution HLA genotyping was added so that TCR occurrence patterns could be studied. Rather than using new phenotypic data, the later analysis identified candidate immune exposures from TCR beta sequences and from how often those sequences occurred across donors. In an earlier analysis of 550 to 700 of the donors, high-throughput TCR beta sequencing was used to judge whether each TCR beta V gene segment behaved as functional or pseudogenic. Donor age, sex, ethnicity and CMV serostatus were compiled alongside the repertoire data. A later genetic analysis used genome-wide SNP genotypes for about 65% of the 666 donors, treating that subset as a discovery cohort. All discovery cohort repertoires had been generated on a single sequencing platform. Class I and class II HLA loci were covered by the typing at four-digit resolution. Typing coverage varied by locus: 629-630 donors for A, B, C, DRB1 and DQB1; 500 to 550 for DQA1; more than 600 for DPA1; about 450 for DPB1. About 5 DR-DQ haplotypes were handled as single units for association and clustering, since linkage in the cohort was strong. Among about 390 genotyped donors of the cohort, an average of approximately 250,000 unique TCR beta nucleotide sequences were sequenced per donor, around 20% of them non-productive.

The cohort comprised around 700 healthy bone marrow donors. At the time of sampling, all cohort members were nominally healthy, though unrecorded immune exposures were likely present. The donor was CMV seronegative and belonged to the group of more than 300 seronegative cohort members. Each donor provided a peripheral blood sample, and peripheral blood mononuclear cells were used for TCR beta sequencing. The Qiagen DNeasy Blood Extraction Kit was used to extract genomic DNA from the blood cell samples. Notes on this clone: What this receptor recognizes is not known. Base quality data are lacking; no much larger clone is found one base away.

Study-wide findings and limitations: When HLA alleles, especially DR and DQ, strongly co-occurred, TCR associations were difficult to assign to individual alleles. In a later analysis, most CMV-associated TCR beta chains were found to appear HLA-restricted, with HLA associations seemingly driven largely by CMV exposure. The authors suggested that the approach could potentially be extended to other disease states and immunological phenotypes. An association between a missense DCLRE1C variant and V-gene and J-gene trimming of TCR beta chains was found in a later genetic analysis and replicated in an independent cohort. A later analysis found that HLA-associated TCR beta chains were more clonally expanded and had lower generation probabilities than equally common non-associated chains. A total of fewer than 200 TCR beta chains were listed by the study as associated with cytomegalovirus. A few of the identified cytomegalovirus-associated TCR beta chains were confirmed in vitro to be specific for cytomegalovirus antigens. According to a later analysis, TCR association rates differed among HLA loci, with DRB1 alleles showing the most associated TCRs and HLA-C alleles showing the fewest. An earlier analysis of 450 to 750 of the donors showed that most TCR beta V segments appeared in productive rearrangements either about 87% or about 30% of the time, which broadly matched IMGT annotations. Linkage disequilibrium might explain the correlated functional status among segregating V segments, but an unknown experimental factor could not be excluded. A further reported finding was that TCR beta sequences accurately predicted the HLA-A and HLA-B alleles for most subjects in the first cohort. In a later analysis, several top co-occurrence clusters were reported to appear linked to parvovirus B19, influenza, CMV and Epstein-Barr virus. Because counts were too low, more than 15 rarely observed V segments, including chromosome 9 orphons, were excluded from the earlier analysis of about 500 of the donors. For the cohort, immune exposure information was limited to CMV serostatus. Cytomegalovirus status was reported to be diagnosed by the classifier with high specificity and sensitivity in both the original and validation cohorts. Compared with the approximately 700-donor mean, donors in an Asian-associated ancestry cluster had fewer N-insertions in productive TCRs, according to a later genetic analysis. At a false discovery rate of 0.05, a later analysis linked 16,000 or so TCR beta sequences to specific HLA alleles. While some public TCRs were present in many individuals, most TCR sequences turned up only very rarely across donors. The cohort was sequenced for TCR beta chains only, and without alpha or paired-chain data the features that could be detected were limited. Roughly uniform sequencing depth across donors was assumed in presence/absence analyses, although this assumption may not hold. Because HLA typing was missing for some donors at each locus, association tests included only the typed subset. The sequencing pipeline was judged likely to have produced a cluster of highly shared sequence variants as a technical artifact.

The library was produced with the immunoSEQ multiplex PCR assay. A mixture of 60 forward primers for TCR Vbeta segments and 13 reverse primers for TCR Jbeta segments was used in the multiplex PCR. A multiplex PCR assay on genomic DNA amplified the CDR3 region of rearranged TCR beta genes. The Illumina HiSeq System was used to sequence the amplified TCR beta libraries as 87-base-pair reads. Per the original workflow: A later analysis counted some 74 million unique TCR beta chains across the 550 to 700 repertoires, and roughly 11 million of these chains were shared by at least two donors. To remove PCR and sequencing errors, raw reads were error-corrected and collapsed into unique sequences using a nearest-neighbor algorithm that merged closely related sequences. CDR3 sequences were aligned to IMGT reference sequences to assign V, D and J gene segments. For a sequence to be retained, a match of at least six nucleotides to both a V gene segment and a J gene segment was required. Rearrangements were classified as productive when the CDR3 lacked stop codons and remained in frame with V and J, and all other rearrangements were classified as non-productive. Following IMGT convention, CDR3 was defined as the stretch from the second conserved V-encoded cysteine to the conserved J-encoded phenylalanine. The earlier analysis of 500 to 600 of the donors excluded sequences that lacked an unambiguous match to a single V gene segment. In an earlier analysis of 587 of the donors, V segments were called functional above 56.7% productive rearrangements and were called segregating when the between-donor standard deviation exceeded 5%. To diagnose cytomegalovirus status from the catalog of TCR beta chain sequences, a statistical classification framework was built. A later analysis assigned V and J genes by comparing TCR nucleotide sequences with IMGT/GENE-DB human TR gene sequences. The TCRdist pipeline was used in a later analysis to assign CDR3 sequences and most-parsimonious VDJ recombination scenarios. In a later analysis, each TCR beta chain was defined by its CDR3 amino acid sequence together with its V-gene family, and reads lacking a unique V-gene family were excluded. A later analysis removed nearly 600 highly shared, low-generation-probability nucleotide sequences to deal with suspected cross-contamination and a sequencing artifact. A later analysis calculated a clonal expansion index for each public chain from normalized within-repertoire ranks of inferred template counts. In a later analysis, generation probabilities were computed with a VDJ recombination model fitted to out-of-frame rearrangements, and the resulting probabilities were checked against IGoR. In a later analysis, TCR-TCR, TCR-HLA and TCR-CMV co-occurrence was scored with hypergeometric tests, and a repertoire-size bias correction was applied to TCR pairs. A later analysis estimated false discovery rates by permuting HLA or CMV assignments 20 times. In a later analysis, co-occurring TCRs were grouped using DBSCAN, with TCRdist sequence similarity added in when clustering inside HLA-allele-positive subsets. Co-occurrence clustering excluded repertoires with fewer than 30,000 or more than 120,000 public chains, plus five with anomalous nucleotide sharing. This is the immuneACCESS table as TCRdb keeps it, with only in-frame sequences that have V and J called. A part of the clones is gone; compared with another copy, unresolved V genes explain less than half, and the rest is unexplained. The V and J calls and clone size are taken from that table; D and trimming were inferred from the DNA. The sample table records around 130,000 clones; about 74% of these occur just once. The top ten constitute roughly 1% of the sample.

This TCR was sampled from a woman aged 60-75 years in good health and CMV-seronegative. Specimen: PBMCs.

Here is the DNA: TGTGCCAGTAGTCCCTCGAACACTGAAGCTTTCTTT. It is translated as CASSPSNTEAFF. The V and J genes are TRBV19 and TRBJ1-1; no D gene is confidently identified. There are 12 amino acids in the CDR3, from cysteine to phenylalanine inclusive. This entry keeps only the CDR3 DNA: 36 bases, framed from base 1. V was cut back by 5 bases and J by 1 base, leaving a gap of 5 bases between them. The germline V gene (reference sequence) provides CDR1 LNHDA and CDR2 SQIVND.